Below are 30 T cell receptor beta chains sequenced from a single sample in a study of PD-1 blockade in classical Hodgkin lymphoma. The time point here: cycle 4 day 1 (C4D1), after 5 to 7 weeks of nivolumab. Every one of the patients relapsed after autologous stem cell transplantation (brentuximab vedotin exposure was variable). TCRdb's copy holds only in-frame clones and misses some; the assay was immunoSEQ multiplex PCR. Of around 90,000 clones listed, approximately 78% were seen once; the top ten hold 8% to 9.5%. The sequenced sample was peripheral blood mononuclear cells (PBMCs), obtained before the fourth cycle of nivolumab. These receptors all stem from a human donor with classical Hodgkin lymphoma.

Here the CDR3 DNA reads TGCGCCAGCAGGGACAGGGAGGCGTACGAGCAGTACTTC. Its protein is CASRDREAYEQYF. The chain combines TRBV5-1 with TRBJ2-7, with TRBD1 matching 8 bases. The CDR3 runs to 13 residues. CDR1 SGHRS and CDR2 YFSETQ come from the germline V gene. Trimming removed 5 bases from V and 4 bases from J; junction bases left unmatched: 5.

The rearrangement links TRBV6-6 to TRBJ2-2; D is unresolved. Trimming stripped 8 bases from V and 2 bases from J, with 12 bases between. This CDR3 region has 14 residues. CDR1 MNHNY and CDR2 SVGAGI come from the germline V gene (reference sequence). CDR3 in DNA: TGTGCCAGCGGCAGGAACACCAACACCGGGGAGCTGTTTTTT. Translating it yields CASGRNTNTGELFF.

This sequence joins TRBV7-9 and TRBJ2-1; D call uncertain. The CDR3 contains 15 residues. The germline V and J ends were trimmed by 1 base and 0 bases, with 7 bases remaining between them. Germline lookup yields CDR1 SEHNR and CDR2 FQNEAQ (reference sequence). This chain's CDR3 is CASSLELSSYNEQFF. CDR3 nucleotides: TGTGCCAGCAGCTTAGAGCTGAGCTCCTACAATGAGCAGTTCTTC.

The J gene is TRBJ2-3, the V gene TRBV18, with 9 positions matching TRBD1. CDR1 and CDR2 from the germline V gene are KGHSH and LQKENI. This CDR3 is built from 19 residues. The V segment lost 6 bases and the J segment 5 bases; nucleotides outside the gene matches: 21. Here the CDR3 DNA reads TGTGCCAGCTCGCCGACAGATTCTACAGGGGGCAGTCATAGAGATACGCAGTATTTT. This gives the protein CASSPTDSTGGSHRDTQYF. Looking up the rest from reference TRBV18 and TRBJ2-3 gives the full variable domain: NAGVMQNPRHLVRRRGQEARLRCSPMKGHSHVYWYRQLPEEGLKFMVYLQKENIIDESGMPKERFSAEFPKEGPSILRIQQVVRGDSAAYFCASSPTDSTGGSHRDTQYFGPGTRLTVL.

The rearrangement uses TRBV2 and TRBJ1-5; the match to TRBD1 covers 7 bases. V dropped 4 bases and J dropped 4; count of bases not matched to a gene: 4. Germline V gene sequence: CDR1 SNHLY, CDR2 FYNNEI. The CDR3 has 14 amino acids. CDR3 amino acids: CASSGGQVNQPQHF. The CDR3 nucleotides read TGTGCCAGCAGTGGTGGACAGGTGAATCAGCCCCAGCATTTT.

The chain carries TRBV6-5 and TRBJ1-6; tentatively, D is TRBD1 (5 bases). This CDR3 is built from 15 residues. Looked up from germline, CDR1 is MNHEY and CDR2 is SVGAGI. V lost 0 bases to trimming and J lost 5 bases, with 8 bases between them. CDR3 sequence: CASSYSDSNNSPLHF. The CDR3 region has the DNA TGTGCCAGCAGTTACTCCGACAGCAATAATTCACCCCTCCACTTT.

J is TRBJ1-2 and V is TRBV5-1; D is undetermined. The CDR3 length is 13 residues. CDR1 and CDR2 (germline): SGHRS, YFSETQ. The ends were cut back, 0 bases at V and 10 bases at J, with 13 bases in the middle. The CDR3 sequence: CASSLGLSRDYTF. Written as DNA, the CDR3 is TGCGCCAGCAGCTTGGGACTCTCTAGAGACTACACCTTC.

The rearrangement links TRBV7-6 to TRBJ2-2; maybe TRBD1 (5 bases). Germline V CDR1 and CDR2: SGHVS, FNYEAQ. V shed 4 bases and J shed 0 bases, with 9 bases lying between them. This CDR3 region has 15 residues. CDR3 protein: CASSSRAANTGELFF. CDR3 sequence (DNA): TGTGCCAGCAGCTCCAGGGCGGCGAACACCGGGGAGCTGTTTTTT. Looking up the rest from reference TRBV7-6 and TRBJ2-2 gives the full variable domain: GAGVSQSPRYKVTKRGQDVALRCDPISGHVSLYWYRQALGQGPEFLTYFNYEAQQDKSGLPNDRFSAERPEGSISTLTIQRTEQRDSAMYRCASSSRAANTGELFFGEGSRLTVL.

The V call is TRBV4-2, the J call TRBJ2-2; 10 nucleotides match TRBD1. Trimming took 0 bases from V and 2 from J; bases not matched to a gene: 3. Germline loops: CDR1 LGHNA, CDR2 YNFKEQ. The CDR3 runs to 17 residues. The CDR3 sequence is CASSQDRDRGNTGELFF. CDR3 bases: TGTGCCAGCAGCCAAGACCGGGACAGGGGAAACACCGGGGAGCTGTTTTTT.

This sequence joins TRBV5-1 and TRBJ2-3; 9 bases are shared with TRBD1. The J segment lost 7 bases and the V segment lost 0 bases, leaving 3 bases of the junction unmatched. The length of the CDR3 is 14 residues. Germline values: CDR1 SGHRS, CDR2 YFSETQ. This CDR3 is CASSLGTGANTQYF. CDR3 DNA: TGCGCCAGCAGCTTGGGGACAGGGGCGAATACGCAGTATTTT.

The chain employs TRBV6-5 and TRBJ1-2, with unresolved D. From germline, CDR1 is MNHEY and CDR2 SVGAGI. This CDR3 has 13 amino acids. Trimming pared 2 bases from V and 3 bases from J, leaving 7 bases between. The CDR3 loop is CASSYLSHYGYTF. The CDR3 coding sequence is TGTGCCAGCAGTTACCTCAGCCACTATGGCTACACCTTC.

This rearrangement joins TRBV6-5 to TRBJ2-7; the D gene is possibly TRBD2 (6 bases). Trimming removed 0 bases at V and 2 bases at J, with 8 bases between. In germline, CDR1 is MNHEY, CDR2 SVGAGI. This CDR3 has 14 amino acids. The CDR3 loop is CASSYSGGPYEQYF. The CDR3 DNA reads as TGTGCCAGCAGTTACTCCGGGGGTCCCTACGAGCAGTACTTC.

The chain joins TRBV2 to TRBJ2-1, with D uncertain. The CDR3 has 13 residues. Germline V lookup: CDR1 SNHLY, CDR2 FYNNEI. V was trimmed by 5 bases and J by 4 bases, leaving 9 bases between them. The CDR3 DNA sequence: TGTGCCAGCAGTCTGGAACTTTACAATGAGCAGTTCTTC. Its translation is CASSLELYNEQFF.

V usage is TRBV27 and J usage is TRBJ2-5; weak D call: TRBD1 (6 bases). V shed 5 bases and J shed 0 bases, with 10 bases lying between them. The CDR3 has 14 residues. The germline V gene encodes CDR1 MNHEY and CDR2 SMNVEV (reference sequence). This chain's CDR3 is CASSPTGNQETQYF. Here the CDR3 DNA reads TGTGCCAGCAGTCCGACAGGTAACCAAGAGACCCAGTACTTC.

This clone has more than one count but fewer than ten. The CDR3 coding sequence is TGTGCCAGCAGCTTAGAGTTTTACACGGATACGCAGTATTTT. Protein product: CASSLEFYTDTQYF. The chain couples TRBV7-9 to TRBJ2-3; D unresolved. This CDR3 comprises 14 residues. V was shortened by 1 base and J by 6 bases, with 11 bases between the two germline ends. The germline V gene encodes CDR1 SEHNR and CDR2 FQNEAQ (reference sequence).

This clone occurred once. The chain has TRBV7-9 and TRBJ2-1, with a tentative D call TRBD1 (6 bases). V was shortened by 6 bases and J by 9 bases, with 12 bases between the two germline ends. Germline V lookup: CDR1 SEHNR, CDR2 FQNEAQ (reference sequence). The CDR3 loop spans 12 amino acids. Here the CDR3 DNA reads TGTGCCAGCAGTCTCAAAGGGGGTGAGCAGTTCTTC. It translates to CASSLKGGEQFF.

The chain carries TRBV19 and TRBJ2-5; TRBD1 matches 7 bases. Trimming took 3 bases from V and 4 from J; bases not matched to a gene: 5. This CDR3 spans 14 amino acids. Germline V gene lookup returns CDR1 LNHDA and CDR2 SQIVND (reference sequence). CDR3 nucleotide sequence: TGTGCCAGTAGTATGGGGACAGCACGAGAGACCCAGTACTTC. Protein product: CASSMGTARETQYF.

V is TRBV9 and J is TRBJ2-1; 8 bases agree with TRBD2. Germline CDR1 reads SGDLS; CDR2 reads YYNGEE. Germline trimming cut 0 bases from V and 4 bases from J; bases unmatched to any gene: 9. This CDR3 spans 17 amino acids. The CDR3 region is CASSVASVAGTYNEQFF. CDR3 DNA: TGTGCCAGCAGCGTAGCATCAGTAGCGGGGACTTACAATGAGCAGTTCTTC.

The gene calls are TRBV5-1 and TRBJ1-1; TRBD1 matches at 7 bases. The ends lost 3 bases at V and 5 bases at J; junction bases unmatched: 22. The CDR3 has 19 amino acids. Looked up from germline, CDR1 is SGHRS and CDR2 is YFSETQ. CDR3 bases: TGCGCCAGCAGCTGGGGTTGGGAGGTGGTAGGGGGCAGGAGGACTGAAGCTTTCTTT. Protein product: CASSWGWEVVGGRRTEAFF.

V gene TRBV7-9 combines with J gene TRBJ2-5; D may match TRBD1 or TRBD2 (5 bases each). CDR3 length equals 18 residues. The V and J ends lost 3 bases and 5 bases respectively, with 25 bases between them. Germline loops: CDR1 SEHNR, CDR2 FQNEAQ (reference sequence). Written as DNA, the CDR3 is TGTGCCAGCAGCTTGGGGGTCATAACGGGTGTGGACGCGGAGACCCAGTACTTC. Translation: CASSLGVITGVDAETQYF.

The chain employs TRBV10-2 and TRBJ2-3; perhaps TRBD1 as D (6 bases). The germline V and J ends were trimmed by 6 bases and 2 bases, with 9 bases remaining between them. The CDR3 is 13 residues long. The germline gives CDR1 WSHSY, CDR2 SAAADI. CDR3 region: CASRDRDTDTQYF. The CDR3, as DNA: TGCGCCAGCAGGGACAGAGACACAGATACGCAGTATTTT.

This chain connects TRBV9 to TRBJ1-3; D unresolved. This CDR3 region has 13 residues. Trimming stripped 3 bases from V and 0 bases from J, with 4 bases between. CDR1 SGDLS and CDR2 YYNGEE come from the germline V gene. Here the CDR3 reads CASSAHSGNTIYF. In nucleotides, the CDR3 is TGTGCCAGCAGCGCCCACTCTGGAAACACCATATATTTT.

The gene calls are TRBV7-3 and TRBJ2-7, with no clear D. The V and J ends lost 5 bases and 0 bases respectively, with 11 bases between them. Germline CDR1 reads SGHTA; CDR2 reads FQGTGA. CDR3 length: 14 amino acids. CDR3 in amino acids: CASSPMGSSYEQYF. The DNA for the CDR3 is TGTGCCAGCAGCCCAATGGGCAGCTCCTACGAGCAGTACTTC.

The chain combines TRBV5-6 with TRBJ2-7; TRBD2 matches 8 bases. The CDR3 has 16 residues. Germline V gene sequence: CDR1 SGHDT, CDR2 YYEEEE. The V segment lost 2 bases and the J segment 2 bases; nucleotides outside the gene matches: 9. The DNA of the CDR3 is TGTGCCAGCAGCTTCGTGAGTCTAGCGGGTCCCTACGAGCAGTACTTC. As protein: CASSFVSLAGPYEQYF. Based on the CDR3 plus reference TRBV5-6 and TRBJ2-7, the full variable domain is DAGVTQSPTHLIKTRGQQVTLRCSPKSGHDTVSWYQQALGQGPQFIFQYYEEEERQRGNFPDRFSGHQFPNYSSELNVNALLLGDSALYLCASSFVSLAGPYEQYFGPGTRLTVT.

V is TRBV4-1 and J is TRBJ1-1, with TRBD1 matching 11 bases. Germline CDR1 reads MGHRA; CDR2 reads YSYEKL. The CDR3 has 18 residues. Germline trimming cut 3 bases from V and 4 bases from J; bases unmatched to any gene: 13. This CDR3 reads CASSQTGTGGVVGTEAFF. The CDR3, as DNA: TGCGCCAGCAGCCAGACCGGGACAGGGGGTGTTGTCGGCACTGAAGCTTTCTTT.

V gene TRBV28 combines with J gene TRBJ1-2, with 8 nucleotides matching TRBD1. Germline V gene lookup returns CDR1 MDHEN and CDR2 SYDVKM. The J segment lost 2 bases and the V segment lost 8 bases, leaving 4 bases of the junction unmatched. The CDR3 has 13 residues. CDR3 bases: TGTGCCAGCGGCAGGACAGGGAACTATGGCTACACCTTC. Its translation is CASGRTGNYGYTF.

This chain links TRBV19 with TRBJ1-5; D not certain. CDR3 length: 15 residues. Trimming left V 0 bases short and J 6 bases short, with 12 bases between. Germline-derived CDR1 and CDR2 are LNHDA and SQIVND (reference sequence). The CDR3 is CASSIDSTRGQPQHF. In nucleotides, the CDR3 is TGTGCCAGTAGTATAGATTCGACTCGAGGTCAGCCCCAGCATTTT.

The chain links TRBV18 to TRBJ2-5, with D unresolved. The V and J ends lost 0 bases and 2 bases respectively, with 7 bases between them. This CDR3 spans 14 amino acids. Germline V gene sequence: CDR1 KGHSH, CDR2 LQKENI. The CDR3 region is CASSPPQLQETQYF. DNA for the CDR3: TGTGCCAGCTCACCACCACAGTTGCAAGAGACCCAGTACTTC. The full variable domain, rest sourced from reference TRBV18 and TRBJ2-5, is NAGVMQNPRHLVRRRGQEARLRCSPMKGHSHVYWYRQLPEEGLKFMVYLQKENIIDESGMPKERFSAEFPKEGPSILRIQQVVRGDSAAYFCASSPPQLQETQYFGPGTRLLVL.

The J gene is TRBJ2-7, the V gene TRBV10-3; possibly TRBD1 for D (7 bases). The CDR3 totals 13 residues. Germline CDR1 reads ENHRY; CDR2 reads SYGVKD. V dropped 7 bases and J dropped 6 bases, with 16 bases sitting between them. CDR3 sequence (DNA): TGTGCCATCAAGGGGGGCGACAGGGTCGAGCAGTACTTC. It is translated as CAIKGGDRVEQYF.

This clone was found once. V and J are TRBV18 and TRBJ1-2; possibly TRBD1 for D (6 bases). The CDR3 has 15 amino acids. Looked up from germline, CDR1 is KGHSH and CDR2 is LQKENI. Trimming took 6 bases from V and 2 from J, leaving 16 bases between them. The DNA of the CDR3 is TGTGCCAGCTCCCTAGGGGGGGAACGGAACTATGGCTACACCTTC. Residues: CASSLGGERNYGYTF. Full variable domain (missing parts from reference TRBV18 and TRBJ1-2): NAGVMQNPRHLVRRRGQEARLRCSPMKGHSHVYWYRQLPEEGLKFMVYLQKENIIDESGMPKERFSAEFPKEGPSILRIQQVVRGDSAAYFCASSLGGERNYGYTFGSGTRLTVV.